This TCR beta chain was sequenced for a study of T cells in Graves' hyperthyroidism and ophthalmopathy. About the study: Pretreatment peripheral blood was obtained at initial diagnosis.

Germline V lookup: CDR1 SNHLY, CDR2 FYNNEI. This CDR3 comprises 13 residues. V lost 6 bases, J lost 6 bases, and 6 bases stayed unmatched. RNA transcripts served as the template for amplifying TCR beta CDR3 regions. The HTBI primer set served for first-round RT-PCR of the TCR CDR3. TCRdb called the multiplex PCR reads again in MiXCR, with one record for every CDR3 protein. The sample includes roughly 250,000 distinct CDR3 sequences, roughly 15% of them seen just once. Diagnosing involved the use of clinical symptoms, serum thyroxine and TRAb, thyroid ultrasound and orbital computed tomography. The chain combines TRBV2 with TRBJ1-2, with 8 nucleotides matching TRBD1. Material for sequencing was blood. The source of this sequence is a woman younger than 35 with Graves' ophthalmopathy. CDR3 amino acids: CASSGDRGDGYTF. The CDR3 DNA sequence: TGTGCCAGCAGCGGTGACAGGGGCGATGGCTACACCTTC.